The next 15 T cell receptor beta chains were all read from a single sample in a study of blood T cells in healthy people across ages (dated by TCRdb to between 2015 and 2017). The library was made by 5' RACE. Sequencer: Illumina HiSeq 2500. The second PCR ran for about 6 to 11 cycles and used a J-beta primer mix along with a sample-barcoded 5' primer. TCRdb reworked the public reads: Q25 trimming with fastp, MiXCR clone assembly, productive beta chains retained. For every CDR3 protein sequence, its rows merge into one entry that carries the most common genes and DNA. The sample table contains some 760,000 distinct CDR3 sequences; only one count was recorded for approximately 25% of them. The top ten clonotypes cover 9.4% of the sample. These data were also filed under a second study, of T cells of mothers and their children.

The sample taken for sequencing was blood. The source of these receptors is a boy aged 5-17 years in good health.

The chain combines TRBV21-1 with TRBJ2-1; the tabulated D call, TRBD1, remains unverified against the DNA. TRBV21-1 is assigned pseudogene status. The CDR3 loop spans 16 amino acids. The CDR3 DNA reads as TGTGCCAGCAGCAAATCGGGTCAGTCGGGAAACAATGAGCAGTTCTTC. Translating gives CASSKSGQSGNNEQFF.

The sample holds a few counts of this clonotype. A single base separates this from a much larger clone, so it may be a read error. The chain links TRBV29-1 to TRBJ2-1; D remains ambiguous. V was pared by 4 bases and J by 3 bases, with 16 bases between. This CDR3 has 15 amino acids. The germline V gene encodes CDR1 SQVTM and CDR2 ANQGSEA. The CDR3 spells CSVVSVISIYNEQFF. CDR3 nucleotides: TGCAGCGTTGTATCCGTCATCTCCATCTACAATGAGCAGTTCTTC.

This clonotype appeared many times. An end of the junction differs from the germline gene, which may be a read error. The gene calls are TRBV5-1 and TRBJ2-7; 9 nucleotides line up with TRBD1. Germline V CDR1 and CDR2: SGHRS, YFSETQ. This CDR3 is built from 14 residues. The CDR3 loop is CASSSGTGIYEQYF. CDR3 nucleotide sequence: TGTGCCAGCAGTTCCGGGACAGGGATCTACGAGCAGTACTTC.

This clonotype has a count of ten or more. V gene TRBV5-4 combines with J gene TRBJ2-5; TRBD2 agrees at 7 bases. Germline assignment: CDR1 SGHNT and CDR2 YYREEE (reference sequence). The CDR3 sequence is 14 residues long. With 1 base clipped from V and 4 bases from J, the junction kept 4 bases outside the gene matches. The CDR3 protein is CASSLTPGGETQYF. In DNA form, the CDR3 reads TGTGCCAGCAGCTTGACCCCGGGGGGAGAGACCCAGTACTTC.

This clonotype was counted only a few times. The chain recombines TRBV12-3 or TRBV12-4 with TRBJ2-7; 8 positions match TRBD2. The junction had 7 bases not matched to a gene; V was cut back by 6 bases and J by 3 bases. The CDR3 has 14 amino acids. This CDR3 reads CASSPREGSYEQYF. In DNA, the CDR3 is TGTGCCAGCAGCCCTCGGGAGGGAAGCTACGAGCAGTACTTC.

The chain joins TRBV29-1 to TRBJ2-5; 8 bases agree with TRBD2. The junction had 9 bases not matched to a gene; V was cut back by 3 bases and J by 0 bases. Germline V gene lookup returns CDR1 SQVTM and CDR2 ANQGSEA. There are 16 residues in the CDR3. The CDR3: CSVEAASGLYQETQYF. The DNA of the CDR3 is TGCAGCGTTGAGGCGGCTAGCGGGCTATACCAAGAGACCCAGTACTTC.

The table lists this clonotype with a few counts. The V and J genes are TRBV12-3 or TRBV12-4 and TRBJ1-4, with D possibly TRBD1 on 5 matching bases. The CDR3 totals 17 residues. V dropped 5 bases and J dropped 8 bases, with 24 bases sitting between them. Here the CDR3 DNA reads TGTGCCAGCAGTCTACGGTCGGGACCTGGAGGGGAGGAAAAACTGTTTTTT. Translating gives CASSLRSGPGGEEKLFF.

The chain has TRBV5-1 and TRBJ2-5, with 7 positions matching TRBD1. Germline V gives CDR1 SGHRS, CDR2 YFSETQ. The CDR3 has 16 residues. Trimming took 4 bases from V and 3 from J; bases not matched to a gene: 12. The CDR3 sequence: CASSQGPGTDKETQYF. The CDR3 coding sequence is TGCGCCAGCAGCCAAGGTCCCGGGACAGACAAAGAGACCCAGTACTTC. The entire variable domain, with the rest obtained from reference TRBV5-1 and TRBJ2-5, is as follows: KAGVTQTPRYLIKTRGQQVTLSCSPISGHRSVSWYQQTPGQGLQFLFEYFSETQRNKGNFPGRFSGRQFSNSRSEMNVSTLELGDSALYLCASSQGPGTDKETQYFGPGTRLLVL.

The chain is built from TRBV5-1 and TRBJ2-5; 11 nucleotides match TRBD2. The CDR3 totals 18 residues. In germline, CDR1 is SGHRS, CDR2 YFSETQ. J lost 2 bases, V lost 0 bases, and 9 bases had no gene match. In nucleotides, the CDR3 is TGCGCCAGCAGCTTGGCCGGGCTAGCGGGAGGAGGACAAGAGACCCAGTACTTC. This sequence encodes CASSLAGLAGGGQETQYF.

The chain employs TRBV7-2 and TRBJ2-5; unclear D gene. V dropped 2 bases and J dropped 7 bases, with 14 bases sitting between them. This CDR3 region has 14 residues. From germline, CDR1 is SGHTA and CDR2 FQGNSA. The CDR3 coding sequence is TGTGCCAGCAGCTTAATGGCTGCGGATGGGACCCAGTACTTC. Translated: CASSLMAADGTQYF.

This clonotype was detected only a few times. This chain connects TRBV7-8 to TRBJ1-4; D call uncertain. The V gene lost 1 base and the J gene lost 7 bases, with 13 bases spanning the gap. This CDR3 comprises 15 residues. The germline gives CDR1 SGHVS, CDR2 FQNEAQ. CDR3 DNA sequence: TGTGCCAGCAGCTTAGTGGAGCTCGTTGGTGAAAAACTGTTTTTT. Its translation: CASSLVELVGEKLFF.

For this clonotype: Just one base apart from a much larger clone, this may be a read error. No conserved phenylalanine or tryptophan ends this CDR3, so it is likely a read error. V gene TRBV29-1 combines with J gene TRBJ2-1; 9 positions match TRBD2. CDR1 is SQVTM, CDR2 ANQGSEA, per germline. J was trimmed by 8 bases and V by 0 bases; bases with no gene match: 8. The CDR3 contains 15 residues. This CDR3 is CSVEDATSGGDEQFL. DNA for the CDR3: TGCAGCGTTGAAGACGCGACTAGCGGCGGGGATGAGCAGTTCCTC.

In DNA form, the CDR3 reads TGCGCCAGCAGCTTGGCCGGGCTGGGGGCATACAATGAGCAGTTCTTC. Encoded protein: CASSLAGLGAYNEQFF. This chain joins TRBV5-1 and TRBJ2-7, with D perhaps TRBD1 (6 bases). The DNA end is more similar to TRBJ2-1, so the J call may be wrong. Germline CDR1 is SGHRS and CDR2 is YFSETQ. The CDR3 sequence is 16 residues long.

This clonotype was picked up many times. The J gene is TRBJ1-5, the V gene TRBV15; the D is unclear. Looked up from germline, CDR1 is LNHNV and CDR2 is YYDKDF (reference sequence). The CDR3 has 14 amino acids. Trimming took off 5 bases at V and 1 base at J, with 9 bases between the two ends. Here the CDR3 DNA reads TGTGCCACCAGCCGCCCGGGGAGCAATCAGCCCCAGCATTTT. The encoded protein is CATSRPGSNQPQHF. The variable domain in full, with the rest retrieved from reference TRBV15 and TRBJ1-5, is DAMVIQNPRYQVTQFGKPVTLSCSQTLNHNVMYWYQQKSSQAPKLLFHYYDKDFNNEADTPDNFQSRRPNTSFCFLDIRSPGLGDTAMYLCATSRPGSNQPQHFGDGTRLSIL.

In DNA, the CDR3 is TGTGCGAGCGGGGTTGGGGAGACCCAGTACTTC. Translated, it gives CASGVGETQYF. The J gene is TRBJ2-5, the V gene TRBV10-3, with 7 positions matching TRBD2. Germline V lookup: CDR1 ENHRY, CDR2 SYGVKD. The CDR3 length is 11 residues.